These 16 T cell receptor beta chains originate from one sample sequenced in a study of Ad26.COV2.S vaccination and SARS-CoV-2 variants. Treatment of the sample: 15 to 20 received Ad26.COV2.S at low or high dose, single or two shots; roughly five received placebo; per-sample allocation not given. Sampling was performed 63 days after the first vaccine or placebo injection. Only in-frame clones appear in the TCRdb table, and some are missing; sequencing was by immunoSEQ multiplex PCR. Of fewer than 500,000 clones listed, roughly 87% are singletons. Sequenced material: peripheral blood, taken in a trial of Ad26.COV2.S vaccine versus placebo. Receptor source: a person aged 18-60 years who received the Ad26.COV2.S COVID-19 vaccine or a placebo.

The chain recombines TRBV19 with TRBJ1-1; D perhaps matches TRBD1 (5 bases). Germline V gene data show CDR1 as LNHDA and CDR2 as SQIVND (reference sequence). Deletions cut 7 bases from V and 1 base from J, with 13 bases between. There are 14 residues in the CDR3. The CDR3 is CASNFGGSNTEAFF. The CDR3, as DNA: TGTGCCAGTAATTTCGGGGGTTCGAACACTGAAGCTTTCTTT.

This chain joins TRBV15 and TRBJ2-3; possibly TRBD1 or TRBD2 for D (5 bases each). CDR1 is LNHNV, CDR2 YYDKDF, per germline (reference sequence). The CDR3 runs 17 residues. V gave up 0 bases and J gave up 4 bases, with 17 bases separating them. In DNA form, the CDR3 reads TGTGCCACCAGCAGAGATGGGGCGGGTGAAGGGGCAGATACGCAGTATTTT. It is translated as CATSRDGAGEGADTQYF. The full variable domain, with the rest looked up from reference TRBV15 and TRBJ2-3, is DAMVIQNPRYQVTQFGKPVTLSCSQTLNHNVMYWYQQKSSQAPKLLFHYYDKDFNNEADTPDNFQSRRPNTSFCFLDIRSPGLGDTAMYLCATSRDGAGEGADTQYFGPGTRLTVL.

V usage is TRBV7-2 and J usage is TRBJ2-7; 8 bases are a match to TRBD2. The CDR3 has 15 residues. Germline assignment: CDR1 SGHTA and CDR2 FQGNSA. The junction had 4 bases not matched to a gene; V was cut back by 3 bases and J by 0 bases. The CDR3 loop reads CASSLGGRLSYEQYF. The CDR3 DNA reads TGTGCCAGCAGCTTGGGCGGGAGGCTCTCCTACGAGCAGTACTTC. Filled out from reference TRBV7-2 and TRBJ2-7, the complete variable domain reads GAGVSQSPSNKVTEKGKDVELRCDPISGHTALYWYRQSLGQGLEFLIYFQGNSAPDKSGLPSDRFSAERTGGSVSTLTIQRTQQEDSAVYLCASSLGGRLSYEQYFGPGTRLTVT.

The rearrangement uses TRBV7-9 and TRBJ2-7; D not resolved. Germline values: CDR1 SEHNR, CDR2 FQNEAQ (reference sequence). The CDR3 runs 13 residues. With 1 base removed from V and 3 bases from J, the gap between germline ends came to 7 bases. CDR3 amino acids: CASSLGRDYEQYF. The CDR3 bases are TGTGCCAGCAGCTTAGGGCGCGACTACGAGCAGTACTTC.

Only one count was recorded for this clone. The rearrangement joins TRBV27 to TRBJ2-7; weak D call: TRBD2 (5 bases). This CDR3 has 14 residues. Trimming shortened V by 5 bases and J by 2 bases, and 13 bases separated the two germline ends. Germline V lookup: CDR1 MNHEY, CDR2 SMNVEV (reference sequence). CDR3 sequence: CASSPRTGAYEQYF. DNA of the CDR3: TGTGCCAGCAGTCCCCGGACTGGGGCCTACGAGCAGTACTTC.

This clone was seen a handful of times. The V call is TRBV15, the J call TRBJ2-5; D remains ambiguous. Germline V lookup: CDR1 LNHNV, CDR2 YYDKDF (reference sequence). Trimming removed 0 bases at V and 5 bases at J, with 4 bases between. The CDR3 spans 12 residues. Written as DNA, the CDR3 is TGTGCCACCAGCAGAGATGTCGAGACCCAGTACTTC. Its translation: CATSRDVETQYF.

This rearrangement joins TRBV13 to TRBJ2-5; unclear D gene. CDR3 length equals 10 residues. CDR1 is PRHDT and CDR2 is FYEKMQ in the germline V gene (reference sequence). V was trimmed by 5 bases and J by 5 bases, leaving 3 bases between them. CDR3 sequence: CASSGETQYF. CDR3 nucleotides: TGTGCCAGCAGCGGGGAGACCCAGTACTTC. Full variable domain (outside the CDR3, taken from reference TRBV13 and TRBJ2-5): AAGVIQSPRHLIKEKRETATLKCYPIPRHDTVYWYQQGPGQDPQFLISFYEKMQSDKGSIPDRFSAQQFSDYHSELNMSSLELGDSALYFCASSGETQYFGPGTRLLVL.

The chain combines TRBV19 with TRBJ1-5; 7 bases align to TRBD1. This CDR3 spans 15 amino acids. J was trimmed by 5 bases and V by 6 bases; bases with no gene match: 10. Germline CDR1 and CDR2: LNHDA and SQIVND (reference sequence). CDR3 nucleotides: TGTGCCAGTAGAGACAGGGAATTGAACGATCAGCCCCAGCATTTT. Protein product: CASRDRELNDQPQHF.

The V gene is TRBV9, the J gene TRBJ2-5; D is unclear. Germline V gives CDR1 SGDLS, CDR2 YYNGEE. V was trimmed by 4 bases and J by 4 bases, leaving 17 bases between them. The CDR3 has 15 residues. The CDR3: CASSPRQRWGETQYF. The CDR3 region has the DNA TGTGCCAGCAGCCCCCGACAAAGGTGGGGAGAGACCCAGTACTTC.

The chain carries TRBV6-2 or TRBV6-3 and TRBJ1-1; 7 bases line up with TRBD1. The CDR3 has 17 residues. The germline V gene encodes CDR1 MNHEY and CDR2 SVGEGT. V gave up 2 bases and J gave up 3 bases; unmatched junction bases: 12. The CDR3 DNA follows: TGTGCCAGCAGTTACCTTCCGGACAGGTGGGTAGACACTGAAGCTTTCTTT. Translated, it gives CASSYLPDRWVDTEAFF.

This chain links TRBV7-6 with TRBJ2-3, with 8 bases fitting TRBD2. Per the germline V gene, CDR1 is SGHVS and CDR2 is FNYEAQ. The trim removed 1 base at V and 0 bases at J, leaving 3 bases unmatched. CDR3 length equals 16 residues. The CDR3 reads CASSLEAGASTDTQYF. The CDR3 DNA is TGTGCCAGCAGCTTAGAAGCGGGGGCGAGCACAGATACGCAGTATTTT.

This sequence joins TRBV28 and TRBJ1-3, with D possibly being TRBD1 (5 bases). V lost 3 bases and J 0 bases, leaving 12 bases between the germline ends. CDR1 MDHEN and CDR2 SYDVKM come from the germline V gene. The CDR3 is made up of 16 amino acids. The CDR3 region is CASSLGTGYSGNTIYF. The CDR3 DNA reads TGTGCCAGCAGTTTGGGGACGGGCTACTCTGGAAACACCATATATTTT.

CDR3 sequence: CASSYRVGDLSYNEQFF. The CDR3 DNA reads TGTGCCAGCAGTTACAGAGTGGGGGACCTCTCCTACAATGAGCAGTTCTTC. The chain couples TRBV6-2 or TRBV6-3 to TRBJ2-1; perhaps D is TRBD1 or TRBD2 (5 bases each). V was clipped by 2 bases and J by 0 bases, with 14 bases between them. The CDR3 loop spans 17 amino acids. From germline, CDR1 is MNHEY and CDR2 SVGEGT.

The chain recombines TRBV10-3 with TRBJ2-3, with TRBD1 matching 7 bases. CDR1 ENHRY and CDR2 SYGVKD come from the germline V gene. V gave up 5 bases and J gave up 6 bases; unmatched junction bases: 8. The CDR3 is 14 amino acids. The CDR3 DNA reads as TGTGCCATCAGTTTAGGACAGGTCCCCGATACGCAGTATTTT. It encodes CAISLGQVPDTQYF.

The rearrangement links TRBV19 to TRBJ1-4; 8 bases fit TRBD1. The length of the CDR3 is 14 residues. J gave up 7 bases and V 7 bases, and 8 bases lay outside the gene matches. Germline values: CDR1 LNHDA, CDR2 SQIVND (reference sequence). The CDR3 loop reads CASKRDRLGEKLFF. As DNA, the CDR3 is TGTGCCAGTAAGAGGGACAGGCTTGGTGAAAAACTGTTTTTT.

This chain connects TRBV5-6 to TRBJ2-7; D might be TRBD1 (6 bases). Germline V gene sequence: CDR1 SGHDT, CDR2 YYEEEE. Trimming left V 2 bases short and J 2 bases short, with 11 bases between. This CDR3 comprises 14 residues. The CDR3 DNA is TGTGCCAGCAGCTTCGGGCAGGGGCCCTACGAGCAGTACTTC. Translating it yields CASSFGQGPYEQYF. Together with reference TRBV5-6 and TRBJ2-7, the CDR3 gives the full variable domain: DAGVTQSPTHLIKTRGQQVTLRCSPKSGHDTVSWYQQALGQGPQFIFQYYEEEERQRGNFPDRFSGHQFPNYSSELNVNALLLGDSALYLCASSFGQGPYEQYFGPGTRLTVT.